This record looks at one TCR beta chain sequence and its context. Its ends do not fully match the called genes, so a read error is possible. This sample is drawn from a study of tumor-infiltrating lymphocytes in primary liver carcinoma. Study-wide context: Patients comprised men and women whose ages fell between 30 and 69 years. Tumors measured about 4.2 to 11 cm and were stage T1-T3 N0M0. Roughly 3.65 to 7.13 million productive TCRbeta reads were obtained per sample, with similar numbers across tissue types.

Co-extraction of both nucleic acids (RNA and DNA) used roughly 19-33 mg of unsorted bulk tissue. Each sampled tumor had five separate regions taken from it. Germline CDR1 SGHRS, CDR2 YFSETQ. This CDR3 comprises 14 residues. Starting material of 450 to 500 ng total RNA yielded TCR beta cDNA via a constant-region primer. Libraries of TCR beta came from three nested multiplex PCR rounds with slightly modified ARM-PCR. In the first two PCR rounds, TRBV1-TRBV30 forward primers were paired with a C-beta reverse primer, and each round lasted about 9 cycles. TCRdb fed the multiplex PCR reads into MiXCR, producing one record per CDR3 protein. Altogether 100,000 or so distinct CDR3 sequences are present, 55% to 75% being singletons, with the ten largest covering about 9.2%.

Input material: liver tumor tissue from sampling region 5. The subset here: tumor region T5, tumor centre. The V call is TRBV5-1, the J call TRBJ2-2; D assignment may be TRBD1 or TRBD2 (5 bases each). The source is a woman aged 55-75 years with primary liver carcinoma and hepatitis B virus infection. The CDR3 coding sequence is TGTGCCAGCAGCTCCTCTCCAATCACCCGGGACCTGTTTTTT. It codes for CASSSSPITRDLFF.